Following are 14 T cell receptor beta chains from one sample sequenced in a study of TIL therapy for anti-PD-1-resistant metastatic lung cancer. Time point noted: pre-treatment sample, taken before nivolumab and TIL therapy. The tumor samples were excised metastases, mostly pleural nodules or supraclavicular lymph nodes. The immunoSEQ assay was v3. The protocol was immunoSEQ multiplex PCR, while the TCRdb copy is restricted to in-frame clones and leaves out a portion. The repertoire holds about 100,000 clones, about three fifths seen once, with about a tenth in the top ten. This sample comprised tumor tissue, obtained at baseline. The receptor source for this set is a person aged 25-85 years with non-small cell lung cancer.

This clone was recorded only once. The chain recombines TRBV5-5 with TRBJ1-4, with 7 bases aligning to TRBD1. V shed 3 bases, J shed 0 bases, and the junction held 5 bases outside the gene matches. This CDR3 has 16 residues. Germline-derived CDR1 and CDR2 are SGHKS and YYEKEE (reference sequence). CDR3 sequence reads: CASSSGTAATNEKLFF. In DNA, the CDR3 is TGTGCCAGCAGCTCCGGGACAGCTGCAACTAATGAAAAACTGTTTTTT.

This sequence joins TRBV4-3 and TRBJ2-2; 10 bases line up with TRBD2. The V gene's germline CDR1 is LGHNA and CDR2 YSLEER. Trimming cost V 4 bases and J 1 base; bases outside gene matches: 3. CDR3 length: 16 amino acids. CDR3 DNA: TGCGCCAGCAGCCCCTGGACTAGCGGGAACACCGGGGAGCTGTTTTTT. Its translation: CASSPWTSGNTGELFF.

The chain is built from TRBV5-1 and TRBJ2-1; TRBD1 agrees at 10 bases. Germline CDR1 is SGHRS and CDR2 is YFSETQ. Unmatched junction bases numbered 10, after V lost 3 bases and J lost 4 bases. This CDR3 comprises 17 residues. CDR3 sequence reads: CASSYRQGAEGYNEQFF. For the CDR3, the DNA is TGCGCCAGCAGCTATAGACAGGGGGCAGAGGGATACAATGAGCAGTTCTTC.

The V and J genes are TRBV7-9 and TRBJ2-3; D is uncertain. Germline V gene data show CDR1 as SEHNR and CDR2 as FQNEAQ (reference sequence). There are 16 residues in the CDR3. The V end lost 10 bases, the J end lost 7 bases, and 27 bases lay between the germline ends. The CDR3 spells CATNSQYTDQIHTQYF. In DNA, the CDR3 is TGTGCCACCAATTCACAATACACAGATCAGATACATACGCAGTATTTT.

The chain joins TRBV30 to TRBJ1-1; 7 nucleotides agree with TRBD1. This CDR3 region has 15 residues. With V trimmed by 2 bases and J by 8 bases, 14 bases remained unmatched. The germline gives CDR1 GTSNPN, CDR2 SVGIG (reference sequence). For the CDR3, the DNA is TGTGCCTGGAGTTCTCTAAGTTCCGGGGACAGCGAAGCTTTCTTT. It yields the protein CAWSSLSSGDSEAFF.

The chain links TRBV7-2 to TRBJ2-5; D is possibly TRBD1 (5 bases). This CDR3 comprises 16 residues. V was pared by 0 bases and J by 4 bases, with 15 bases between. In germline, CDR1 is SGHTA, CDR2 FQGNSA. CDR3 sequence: CASSLAKFSGIETQYF. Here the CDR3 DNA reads TGTGCCAGCAGCTTAGCGAAATTCTCAGGGATAGAGACCCAGTACTTC.

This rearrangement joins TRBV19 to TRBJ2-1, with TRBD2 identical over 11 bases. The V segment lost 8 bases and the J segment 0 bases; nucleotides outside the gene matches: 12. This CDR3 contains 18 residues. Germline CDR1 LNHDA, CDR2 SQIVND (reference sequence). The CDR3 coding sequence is TGTGCCAGTCGGATGGCTAGCGGGGGGCCCCGCTCCTACAATGAGCAGTTCTTC. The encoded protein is CASRMASGGPRSYNEQFF.

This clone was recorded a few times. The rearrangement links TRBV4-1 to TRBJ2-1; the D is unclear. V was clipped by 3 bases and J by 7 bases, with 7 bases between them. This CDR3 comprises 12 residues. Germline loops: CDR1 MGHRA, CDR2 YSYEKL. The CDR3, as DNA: TGCGCCAGCAGCCAGGAGAAGAATGAGCAGTTCTTC. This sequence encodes CASSQEKNEQFF.

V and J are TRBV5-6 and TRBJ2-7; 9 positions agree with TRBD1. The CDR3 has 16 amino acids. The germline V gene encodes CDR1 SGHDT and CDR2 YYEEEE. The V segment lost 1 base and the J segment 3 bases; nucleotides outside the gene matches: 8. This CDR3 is CASSLFGTGSNYEQYF. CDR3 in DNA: TGTGCCAGCAGCTTGTTCGGGACAGGGTCCAACTACGAGCAGTACTTC.

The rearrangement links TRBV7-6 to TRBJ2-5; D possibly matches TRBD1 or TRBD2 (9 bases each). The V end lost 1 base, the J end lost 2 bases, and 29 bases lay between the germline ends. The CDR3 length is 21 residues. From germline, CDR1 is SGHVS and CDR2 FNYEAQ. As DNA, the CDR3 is TGTGCCAGCAGCTTAGTATTTGGGACAGGGATAGCGGGAGAGGGGCAAGAGACCCAGTACTTC. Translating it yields CASSLVFGTGIAGEGQETQYF.

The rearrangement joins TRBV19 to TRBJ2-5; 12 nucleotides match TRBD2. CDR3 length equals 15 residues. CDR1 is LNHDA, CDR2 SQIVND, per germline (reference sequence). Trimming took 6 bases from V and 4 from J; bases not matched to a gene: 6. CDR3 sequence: CASSMTSGRRETQYF. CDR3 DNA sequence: TGTGCCAGTAGCATGACTAGCGGGAGAAGAGAGACCCAGTACTTC.

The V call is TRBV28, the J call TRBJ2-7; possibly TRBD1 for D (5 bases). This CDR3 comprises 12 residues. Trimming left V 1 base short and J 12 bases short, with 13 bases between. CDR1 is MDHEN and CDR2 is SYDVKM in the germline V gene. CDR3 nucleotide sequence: TGTGCCAGCAGTTTATCCTCCAGGGCTTTGTACTTC. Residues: CASSLSSRALYF. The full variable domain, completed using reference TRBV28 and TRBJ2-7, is DVKVTQSSRYLVKRTGEKVFLECVQDMDHENMFWYRQDPGLGLRLIYFSYDVKMKEKGDIPEGYSVSREKKERFSLILESASTNQTSMYLCASSLSSRALYFGPGTRLTVT.

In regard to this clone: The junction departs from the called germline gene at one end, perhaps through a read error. The CDR3 reads CASSTGYSEQFF. CDR3 DNA sequence: TGTGCCAGCAGTACAGGGTACAGTGAGCAGTTCTTC. The chain couples TRBV7-8 to TRBJ2-1, with D maybe TRBD1 (6 bases). The CDR3 contains 12 residues. Germline V gene lookup returns CDR1 SGHVS and CDR2 FQNEAQ.

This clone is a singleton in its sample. The CDR3 sequence is CASRREGAYEQYF. The CDR3 nucleotides read TGTGCCAGCAGGCGGGAGGGGGCCTACGAGCAGTACTTC. V usage is TRBV5-5 and J usage is TRBJ2-7, with 9 nucleotides matching TRBD2. The CDR3 runs 13 residues. J gave up 2 bases and V 5 bases, and 2 bases lay outside the gene matches. Germline CDR1 SGHKS, CDR2 YYEKEE (reference sequence).